The T cell receptor beta chain under discussion was sequenced for a study of cytomegalovirus exposure and HLA in healthy donors. Trimming pared 0 bases from V and 8 bases from J, leaving 14 bases between. The length of the CDR3 is 14 residues. Germline lookup yields CDR1 SGDLS and CDR2 YYNGEE. It was with 60 Vbeta and 13 Jbeta primers that the PCR ran. Produced via immunoSEQ multiplex PCR; TCRdb's table is partial and in-frame only. The sample contains about 130,000 clones, just over 70% of which appear only once. The V gene is TRBV9, the J gene TRBJ1-1, with D unresolved. The source of this sequence is a woman aged 55-69 years in good health and CMV-seropositive. Sequencing was performed on PBMCs. The CDR3 nucleotides read TGTGCCAGCAGCGTAGATCGGGCGGGTGGGGAAGCTTTCTTT. Translation: CASSVDRAGGEAFF.